Listed below are T cell receptor beta chains from one sample, sequenced in a study of Ad26.COV2.S vaccination and SARS-CoV-2 variants. Method: immunoSEQ multiplex PCR; TCRdb's copy keeps in-frame clones and lacks some. The sample records about 350,000 clones, about 85% being singletons. The material was peripheral blood, obtained in a trial of Ad26.COV2.S vaccine versus placebo. These receptors all stem from a person aged 18-60 years who received the Ad26.COV2.S COVID-19 vaccine or a placebo. The CDR3 runs from the conserved cysteine through the conserved F or W. Fields, in order: V gene, D gene, clone size, J gene, CDR3 DNA, CDR3 protein. The D gene is left open where the match is weak. Clone sizes are given selectively: once, few, many, or a class where the clone is expanded.

>TRBV30|NA|NA|TRBJ1-5
TGTGCCTGGGGGGGCCCAGGGGCCCATAGCAATCAGCCCCAGCATTTT
CAWGGPGAHSNQPQHF
>TRBV2|TRBD1|NA|TRBJ1-1
TGTGCCAGCAGTGAAGACAGGGGATGGAACACTGAAGCTTTCTTT
CASSEDRGWNTEAFF
>TRBV3-1/TRBV3-2|NA|NA|TRBJ2-3
TGTGCCAGCAGCCACGGCGCTCTTCCTAGCACAGATACGCAGTATTTT
CASSHGALPSTDTQYF
>TRBV6-5|TRBD1|NA|TRBJ1-1
TGTGCCAGCAGTTACCCAGGACAGGGAGCCAGCTCTGAAGCTTTCTTT
CASSYPGQGASSEAFF
>TRBV21-1|NA|NA|TRBJ1-4
TGTGCCAGCACCCCACCGGGACAGGGAAGCGATGAAAAACTGTTTTTT
CASTPPGQGSDEKLFF
>TRBV29-1|NA|NA|TRBJ2-1
TGCAGCGCCCCCACGGGGCAATCCTACAATGAGCAGTTCTTC
CSAPTGQSYNEQFF
>TRBV6-5|NA|once|TRBJ2-5
TGTGCCAGCATAGGGCGGGGCTTCCAAGAGACCCAGTACTTC
CASIGRGFQETQYF
>TRBV7-2|NA|once|TRBJ1-3
TGTGCCAGCAGTCGCGCCGGAAACACCATATATTTT
CASSRAGNTIYF
>TRBV6-6|TRBD1|NA|TRBJ2-7
TGTGCCAGCAGTTACGGGCAAAGGACAGGGGGCCACGAGCAGTACTTC
CASSYGQRTGGHEQYF
>TRBV21-1|NA|NA|TRBJ1-4
TGTGCCAGCAGACGTGGGTCTCTTGCGAGGGAAAAACTGTTTTTT
CASRRGSLAREKLFF
>TRBV2|NA|NA|TRBJ2-7
TGTGCCAGCAGTGTTTGGGGAAAGGGCAACGAGCAGTACTTC
CASSVWGKGNEQYF
>TRBV19|NA|NA|TRBJ1-6
TGTGCCAGTAGTATTGAGGATGCAAGATCACCCCTCCACTTT
CASSIEDARSPLHF
>TRBV25-1|NA|few|TRBJ2-7
TGTGCCAGCATCGGGGCGGACCCCTACGAGCAGTACTTC
CASIGADPYEQYF
>TRBV5-4|NA|NA|TRBJ1-4
TGTGCCAGCAGCTTGTTCACGGGCAGTAATGAAAAACTGTTTTTT
CASSLFTGSNEKLFF
>TRBV30|NA|NA|TRBJ2-5
TGTGCCCTTGGTCGGGCGTTGCAAGAGACCCAGTACTTC
CALGRALQETQYF
>TRBV20-1|NA|NA|TRBJ2-7
TGCAGTGCTGGGACTCCCCGTGAGCAGTACTTC
CSAGTPREQYF
>TRBV5-1|NA|NA|TRBJ2-7
TGCGCCAGCAGCCGGGAGAAGGGTTACTACGAGCAGTACTTC
CASSREKGYYEQYF
>TRBV24-1|TRBD2|once|TRBJ2-5
TGTGCCACCAGTGACCGGACTAGCGGGGAGGTTGGGTCCCAGTACTTC
CATSDRTSGEVGSQYF
>TRBV28|NA|NA|TRBJ2-4
TGTGCCAGCAGTTTTAAGCCGGGCCTAGCCAAAAACATTCAGTACTTC
CASSFKPGLAKNIQYF
>TRBV7-2|NA|NA|TRBJ2-7
TGTGCCAGCAGCTTATCTCGCCCTTCTTCCTACGAGCAGTACTTC
CASSLSRPSSYEQYF
>TRBV9|NA|NA|TRBJ1-6
TGTGCCAGCAGCGTAGCCAACCATAATTCACCCCTCCACTTT
CASSVANHNSPLHF
>TRBV11-2|TRBD1|few|TRBJ1-2
TGTGCCAGCAGCCTGAATACAGGGGTCTATGGCTACACCTTC
CASSLNTGVYGYTF
>TRBV27|TRBD2|NA|TRBJ2-7
TGTGCCAGCAGTTTATCGATTAAGCGGGGGGCAGTCTACGAGCAGTACTTC
CASSLSIKRGAVYEQYF
>TRBV6-2/TRBV6-3|NA|NA|TRBJ2-2
TGTGCCAGCAGTTACTCATGGGGCATCGGGGAGCTGTTTTTT
CASSYSWGIGELFF
>TRBV7-2|NA|NA|TRBJ2-5
TGTGCCAGCAGCTTAGCTTGGCGAAGAAGGCAAGAGACCCAGTACTTC
CASSLAWRRRQETQYF
>TRBV4-3|NA|few|TRBJ1-6
TGCGCCAGCAGCCAAGACCCGGAGCTTAATTCACCCCTCCACTTT
CASSQDPELNSPLHF